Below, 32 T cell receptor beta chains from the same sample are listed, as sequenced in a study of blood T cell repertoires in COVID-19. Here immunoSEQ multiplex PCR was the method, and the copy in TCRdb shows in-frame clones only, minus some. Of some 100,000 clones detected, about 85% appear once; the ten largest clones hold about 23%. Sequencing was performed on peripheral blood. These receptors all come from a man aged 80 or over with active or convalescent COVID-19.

The CDR3 bases are TGCAGTGCTAGTCAGGGAAGTGGCACAGATACGCAGTATTTT. Amino acid sequence: CSASQGSGTDTQYF. The chain is built from TRBV20-1 and TRBJ2-3, with a tentative D call TRBD1 (5 bases). The V and J ends lost 3 bases and 1 base respectively, with 11 bases between them. Germline-derived CDR1 and CDR2 are DFQATT and SNEGSKA (reference sequence). There are 14 residues in the CDR3.

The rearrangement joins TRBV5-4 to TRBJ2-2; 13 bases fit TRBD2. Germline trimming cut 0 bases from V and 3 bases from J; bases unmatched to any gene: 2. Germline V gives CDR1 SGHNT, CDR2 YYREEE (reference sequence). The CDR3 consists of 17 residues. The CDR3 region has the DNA TGTGCCAGCAGCTTGGGACTAGCGGGGGGACACACCGGGGAGCTGTTTTTT. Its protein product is CASSLGLAGGHTGELFF.

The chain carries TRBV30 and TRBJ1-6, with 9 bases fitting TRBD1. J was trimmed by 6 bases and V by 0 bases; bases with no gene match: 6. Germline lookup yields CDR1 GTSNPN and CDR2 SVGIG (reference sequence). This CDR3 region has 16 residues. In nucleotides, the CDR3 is TGTGCCTGGAGTGTATCGGCGACAGGGGGTAATTCACCCCTCCACTTT. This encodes CAWSVSATGGNSPLHF. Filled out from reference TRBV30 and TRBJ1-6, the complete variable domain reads SQTIHQWPATLVQPVGSPLSLECTVEGTSNPNLYWYRQAAGRGLQLLFYSVGIGQISSEVPQNLSASRPQDRQFILSSKKLLLSDSGFYLCAWSVSATGGNSPLHFGNGTRLTVT.

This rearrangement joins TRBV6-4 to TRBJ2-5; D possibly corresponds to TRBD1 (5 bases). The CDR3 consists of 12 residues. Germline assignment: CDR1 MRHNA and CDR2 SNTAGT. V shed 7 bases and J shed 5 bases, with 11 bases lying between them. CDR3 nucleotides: TGTGCCAGCATCCCGAAGGGGGAGACCCAGTACTTC. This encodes CASIPKGETQYF.

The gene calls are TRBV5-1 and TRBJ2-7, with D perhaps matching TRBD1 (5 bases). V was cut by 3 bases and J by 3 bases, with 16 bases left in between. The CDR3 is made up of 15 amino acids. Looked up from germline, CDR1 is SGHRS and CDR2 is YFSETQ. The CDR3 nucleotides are TGCGCCAGCAGCTCCCGACAGCCAGGTGTCTACGAGCAGTACTTC. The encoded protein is CASSSRQPGVYEQYF.

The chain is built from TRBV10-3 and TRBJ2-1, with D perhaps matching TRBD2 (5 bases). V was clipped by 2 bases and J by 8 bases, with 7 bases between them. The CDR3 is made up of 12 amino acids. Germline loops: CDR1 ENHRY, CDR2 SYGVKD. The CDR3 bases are TGTGCCATCAGTGAGAAGAGGGATGAGCAGTTCTTC. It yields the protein CAISEKRDEQFF.

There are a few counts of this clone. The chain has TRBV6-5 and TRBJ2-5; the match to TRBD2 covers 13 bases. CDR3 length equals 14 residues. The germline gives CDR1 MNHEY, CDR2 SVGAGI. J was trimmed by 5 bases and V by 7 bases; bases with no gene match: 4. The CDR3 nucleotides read TGTGCCAGCACCGGACTAGCGGGGGTGGAGACCCAGTACTTC. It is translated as CASTGLAGVETQYF.

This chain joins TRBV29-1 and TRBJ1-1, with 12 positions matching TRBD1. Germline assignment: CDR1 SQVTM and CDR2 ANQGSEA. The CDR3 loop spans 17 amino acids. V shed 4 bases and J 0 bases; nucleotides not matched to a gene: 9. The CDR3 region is CSVASTGTGGMNTEAFF. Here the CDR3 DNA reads TGCAGCGTTGCCAGTACCGGGACAGGGGGCATGAACACTGAAGCTTTCTTT.

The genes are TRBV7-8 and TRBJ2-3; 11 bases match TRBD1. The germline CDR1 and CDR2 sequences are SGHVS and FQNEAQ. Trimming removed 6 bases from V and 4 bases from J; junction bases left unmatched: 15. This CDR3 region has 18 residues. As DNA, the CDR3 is TGTGCCAGCAGTCCTAGCTATAGGGGACAGGGGGGTTCAGATACGCAGTATTTT. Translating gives CASSPSYRGQGGSDTQYF.

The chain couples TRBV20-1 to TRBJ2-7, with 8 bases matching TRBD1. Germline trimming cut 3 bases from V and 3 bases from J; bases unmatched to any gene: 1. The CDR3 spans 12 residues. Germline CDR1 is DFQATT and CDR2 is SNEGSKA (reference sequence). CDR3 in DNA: TGCAGTGCTAGTGACAGGGGCTACGAGCAGTACTTC. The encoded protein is CSASDRGYEQYF.

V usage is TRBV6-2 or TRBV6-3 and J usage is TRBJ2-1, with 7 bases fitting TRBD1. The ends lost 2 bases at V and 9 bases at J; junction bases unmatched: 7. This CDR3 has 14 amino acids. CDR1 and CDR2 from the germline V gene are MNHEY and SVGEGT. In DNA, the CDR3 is TGTGCCAGCAGTTACGAGGGGGCTGGGACTGAGCAGTTCTTC. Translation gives CASSYEGAGTEQFF.

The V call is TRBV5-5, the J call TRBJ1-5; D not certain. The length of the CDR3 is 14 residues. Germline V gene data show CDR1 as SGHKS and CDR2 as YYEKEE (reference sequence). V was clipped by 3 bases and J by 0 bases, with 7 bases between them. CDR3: CASSYRFSNQPQHF. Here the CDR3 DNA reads TGTGCCAGCAGCTACCGGTTTAGCAATCAGCCCCAGCATTTT.

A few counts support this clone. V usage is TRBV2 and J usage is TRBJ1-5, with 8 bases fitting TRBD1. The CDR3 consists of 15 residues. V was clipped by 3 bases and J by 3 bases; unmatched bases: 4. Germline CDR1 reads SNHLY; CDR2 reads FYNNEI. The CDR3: CASSDPGQANQPQHF. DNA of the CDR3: TGTGCCAGCAGTGATCCGGGACAGGCCAATCAGCCCCAGCATTTT.

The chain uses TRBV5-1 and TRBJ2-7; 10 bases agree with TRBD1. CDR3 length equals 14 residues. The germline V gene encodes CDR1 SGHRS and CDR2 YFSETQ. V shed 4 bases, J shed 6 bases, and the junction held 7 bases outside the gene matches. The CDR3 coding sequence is TGCGCCAGCAGCCGGGGACAGGGGTTAGGCGAGCAGTACTTC. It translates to CASSRGQGLGEQYF.

CDR3 nucleotide sequence: TGCAGCGTGGGTACAGGTCCGGCCAACTATGGCTACACCTTC. It encodes CSVGTGPANYGYTF. The chain recombines TRBV29-1 with TRBJ1-2, with D possibly being TRBD1 (5 bases). Germline V gene lookup returns CDR1 SQVTM and CDR2 ANQGSEA. The CDR3 extends over 14 amino acids. Trimming took 6 bases from V and 2 from J, leaving 16 bases between them. The whole variable domain, remainder taken from reference TRBV29-1 and TRBJ1-2, is SAVISQKPSRDICQRGTSLTIQCQVDSQVTMMFWYRQQPGQSLTLIATANQGSEATYESGFVIDKFPISRPNLTFSTLTVSNMSPEDSSIYLCSVGTGPANYGYTFGSGTRLTVV.

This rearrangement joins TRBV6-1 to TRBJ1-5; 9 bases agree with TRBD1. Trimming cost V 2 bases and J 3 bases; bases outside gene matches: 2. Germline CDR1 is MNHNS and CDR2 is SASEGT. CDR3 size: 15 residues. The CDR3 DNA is TGTGCCAGCAGTGAATGGGACAGGGACAATCAGCCCCAGCATTTT. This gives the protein CASSEWDRDNQPQHF.

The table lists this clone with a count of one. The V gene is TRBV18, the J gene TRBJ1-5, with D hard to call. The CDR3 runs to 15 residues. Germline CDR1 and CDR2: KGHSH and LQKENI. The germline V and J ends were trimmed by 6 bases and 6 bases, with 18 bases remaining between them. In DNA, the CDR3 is TGTGCCAGCTCTCTCGACCCCGAGGTAGGTCAGCCCCAGCATTTT. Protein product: CASSLDPEVGQPQHF.

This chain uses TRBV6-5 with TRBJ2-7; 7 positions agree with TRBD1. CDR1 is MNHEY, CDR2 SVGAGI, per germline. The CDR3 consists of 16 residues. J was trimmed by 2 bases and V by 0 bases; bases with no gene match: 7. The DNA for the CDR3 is TGTGCCAGCAGTTACTCGACAGGGCCACGCACCTACGAGCAGTACTTC. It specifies CASSYSTGPRTYEQYF.

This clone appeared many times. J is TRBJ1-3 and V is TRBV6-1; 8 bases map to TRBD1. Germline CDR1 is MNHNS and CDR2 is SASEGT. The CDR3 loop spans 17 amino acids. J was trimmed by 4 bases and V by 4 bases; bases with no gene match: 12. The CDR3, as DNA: TGTGCCAGCAGTGGGACAGGGCACCGCGCGGGCGGAAACACCATATATTTT. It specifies CASSGTGHRAGGNTIYF.

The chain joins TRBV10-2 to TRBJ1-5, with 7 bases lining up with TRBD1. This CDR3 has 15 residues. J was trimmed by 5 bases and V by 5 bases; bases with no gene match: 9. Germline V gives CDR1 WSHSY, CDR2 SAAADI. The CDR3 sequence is CASSYRGRGYQPQHF. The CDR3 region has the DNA TGCGCCAGCAGTTACAGGGGCCGAGGGTATCAGCCCCAGCATTTT.

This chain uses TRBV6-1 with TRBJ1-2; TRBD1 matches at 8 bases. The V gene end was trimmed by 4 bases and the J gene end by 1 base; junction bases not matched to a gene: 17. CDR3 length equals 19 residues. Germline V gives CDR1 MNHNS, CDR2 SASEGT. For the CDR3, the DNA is TGTGCCAGCAGTGGAACCGACAGGGGTCCTAGGCCCCTTAACTATGGCTACACCTTC. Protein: CASSGTDRGPRPLNYGYTF.

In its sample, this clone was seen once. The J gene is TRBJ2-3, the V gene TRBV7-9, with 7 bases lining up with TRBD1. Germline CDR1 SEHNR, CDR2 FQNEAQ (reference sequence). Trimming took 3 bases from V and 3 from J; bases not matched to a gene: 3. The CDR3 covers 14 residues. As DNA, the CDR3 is TGTGCCAGCAGCTTGACAGGGTCTACAGATACGCAGTATTTT. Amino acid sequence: CASSLTGSTDTQYF. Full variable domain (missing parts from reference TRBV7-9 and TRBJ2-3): DTGVSQNPRHKITKRGQNVTFRCDPISEHNRLYWYRQTLGQGPEFLTYFQNEAQLEKSRLLSDRFSAERPKGSFSTLEIQRTEQGDSAMYLCASSLTGSTDTQYFGPGTRLTVL.

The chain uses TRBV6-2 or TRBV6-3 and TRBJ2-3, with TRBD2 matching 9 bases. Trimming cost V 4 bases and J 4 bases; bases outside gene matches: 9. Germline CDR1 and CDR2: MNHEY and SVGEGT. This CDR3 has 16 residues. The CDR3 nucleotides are TGTGCCAGCAGTTGGCGGGGGGGCCGATTCGCAGATACGCAGTATTTT. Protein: CASSWRGGRFADTQYF.

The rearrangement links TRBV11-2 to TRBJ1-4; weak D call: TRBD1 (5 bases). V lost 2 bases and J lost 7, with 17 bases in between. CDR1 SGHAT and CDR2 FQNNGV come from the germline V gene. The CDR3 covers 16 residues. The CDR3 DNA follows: TGTGCCAGCAGCTTATGGGTCGGACAATTAGGTGAAAAACTGTTTTTT. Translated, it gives CASSLWVGQLGEKLFF.

The DNA for the CDR3 is TGTGCCAGCAGTCCCCGCGTTAGCGGGGGGATCAGCTCCTACAATGAGCAGTTCTTC. Translating it yields CASSPRVSGGISSYNEQFF. The rearrangement joins TRBV27 to TRBJ2-1, with TRBD2 matching over 10 bases. V was clipped by 5 bases and J by 0 bases; unmatched bases: 13. The CDR3 is made up of 19 amino acids. Germline CDR1 reads MNHEY; CDR2 reads SMNVEV (reference sequence).

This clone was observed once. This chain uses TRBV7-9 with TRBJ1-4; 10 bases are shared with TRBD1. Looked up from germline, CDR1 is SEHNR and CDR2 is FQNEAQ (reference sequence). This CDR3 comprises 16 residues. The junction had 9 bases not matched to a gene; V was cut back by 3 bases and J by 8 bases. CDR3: CASSFLRDRGYEKLFF. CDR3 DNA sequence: TGTGCCAGCAGCTTTCTACGGGACAGGGGTTACGAAAAACTGTTTTTT. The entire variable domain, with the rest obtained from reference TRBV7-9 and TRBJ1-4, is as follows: DTGVSQNPRHKITKRGQNVTFRCDPISEHNRLYWYRQTLGQGPEFLTYFQNEAQLEKSRLLSDRFSAERPKGSFSTLEIQRTEQGDSAMYLCASSFLRDRGYEKLFFGSGTQLSVL.

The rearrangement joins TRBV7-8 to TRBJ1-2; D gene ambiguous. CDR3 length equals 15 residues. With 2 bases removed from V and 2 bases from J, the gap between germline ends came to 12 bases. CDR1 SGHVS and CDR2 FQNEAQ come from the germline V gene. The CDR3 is CASSLLRVSNYGYTF. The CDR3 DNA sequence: TGTGCCAGCAGCTTATTGAGGGTGTCAAACTATGGCTACACCTTC.

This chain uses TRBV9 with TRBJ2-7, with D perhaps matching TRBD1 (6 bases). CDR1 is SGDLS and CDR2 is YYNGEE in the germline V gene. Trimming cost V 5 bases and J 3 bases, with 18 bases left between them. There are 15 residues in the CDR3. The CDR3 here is CASRIPGQPHYEQYF. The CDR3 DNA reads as TGTGCCAGCAGAATCCCGGGACAACCACACTACGAGCAGTACTTC.

The chain's CDR3 is CASSFRQGGQPQHF. The DNA for the CDR3 is TGTGCCAGCAGTTTCCGACAGGGTGGTCAGCCCCAGCATTTT. The chain uses TRBV6-5 and TRBJ1-5; the match to TRBD1 covers 7 bases. The germline gives CDR1 MNHEY, CDR2 SVGAGI. Trimming removed 4 bases from V and 6 bases from J; junction bases left unmatched: 6. This CDR3 has 14 residues.

The CDR3: CASSDHAQGHTEAFF. The CDR3, as DNA: TGTGCCAGCAGCGATCACGCACAGGGCCACACTGAAGCTTTCTTT. The rearrangement joins TRBV11-1 to TRBJ1-1; D possibly corresponds to TRBD1 (6 bases). CDR1 SGHAT and CDR2 FQDESV come from the germline V gene (reference sequence). The CDR3 runs to 15 residues. V gave up 5 bases and J gave up 3 bases, with 16 bases separating them.

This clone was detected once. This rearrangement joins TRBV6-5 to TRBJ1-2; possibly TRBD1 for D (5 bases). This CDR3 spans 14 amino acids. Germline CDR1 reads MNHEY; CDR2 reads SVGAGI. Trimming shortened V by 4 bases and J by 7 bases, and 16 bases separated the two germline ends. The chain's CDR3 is CASSFNQGSGGYTF. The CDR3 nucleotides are TGTGCCAGCAGTTTTAATCAGGGATCAGGTGGCTACACCTTC.

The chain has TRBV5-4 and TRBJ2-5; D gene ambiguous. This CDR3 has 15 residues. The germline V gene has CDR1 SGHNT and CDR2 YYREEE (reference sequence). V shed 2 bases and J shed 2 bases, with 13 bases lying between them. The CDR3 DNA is TGTGCCAGCAGCTTAGGCGGTCAGCCTCAAGAGACCCAGTACTTC. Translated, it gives CASSLGGQPQETQYF.